This T cell receptor beta chain was obtained from a study of blood T cell repertoires in COVID-19. Study summary: Samples came from the United States, Italy and Spain, spanning acute and convalescent COVID-19. Sample material is recorded as cDNA or gDNA derived from T cells, B-cell-depleted T cells, or PBMCs.

Using immunoSEQ multiplex PCR, the repertoire was profiled, and TCRdb retains in-frame clones only, with some absent. The sample lists tens of thousands of clones; approximately 79% were seen once. CDR1 and CDR2 from the germline V gene are SGHVS and FQNEAQ. The CDR3 has 17 residues. The ends were cut back, 1 base at V and 1 base at J, with 14 bases in the middle. The chain has TRBV7-8 and TRBJ1-3, with D tentatively TRBD1 (6 bases). The sequencing sample was made of peripheral blood. This sequence was found in a man aged 70 or older with acute or convalescent COVID-19. In DNA, the CDR3 is TGTGCCAGCAGCTTAGTCCGGGACACCCAATCTGGAAACACCATATATTTT. Translating it yields CASSLVRDTQSGNTIYF.